Presented here are 5 T cell receptor beta chains from one specimen sequenced in a study of blood T cell repertoires in COVID-19. Sequencing used immunoSEQ multiplex PCR; TCRdb keeps in-frame clones, though not all of them. This sample carries 150,000 or so clones, roughly 83% of them seen once, and the ten largest clones take 25% to 30%. Sequenced input: peripheral blood. These receptors came from a woman between 55 and 75 years old with acute or convalescent COVID-19.

This chain links TRBV6-5 with TRBJ1-6; D might be TRBD1 (5 bases). Trimming shortened V by 6 bases and J by 7 bases, and 10 bases separated the two germline ends. The germline CDR1 and CDR2 sequences are MNHEY and SVGAGI. CDR3 size: 13 residues. CDR3 coding DNA: TGTGCCAGCAGGGACAATCCGAATTCACCCCTCCACTTT. Translation gives CASRDNPNSPLHF.

This sequence joins TRBV9 and TRBJ1-5; no clear D gene. V lost 3 bases and J 3 bases, leaving 25 bases between the germline ends. Germline V CDR1 and CDR2: SGDLS, YYNGEE. CDR3 length equals 19 residues. In nucleotides, the CDR3 is TGTGCCAGCAGCGATCTTATCCGTCCGCCACAAAACAACAATCAGCCCCAGCATTTT. Translated, it gives CASSDLIRPPQNNNQPQHF.

The chain links TRBV5-4 to TRBJ1-3; D ambiguous. CDR1 is SGHNT and CDR2 is YYREEE in the germline V gene (reference sequence). CDR3 length: 16 amino acids. Trimming pared 4 bases from V and 0 bases from J, leaving 14 bases between. The CDR3 DNA follows: TGTGCCAGCAGCCGGGTGGAGTTCGACTCTGGAAACACCATATATTTT. Translated, it gives CASSRVEFDSGNTIYF.

This chain connects TRBV3-1 (or the pseudogene TRBV3-2) to TRBJ2-1; no firm D call. Deletions cut 4 bases from V and 4 bases from J, with 11 bases between. The CDR3 runs 14 residues. The germline CDR1 and CDR2 sequences are LGHDT and YNNKEL (reference sequence). The CDR3 DNA reads as TGTGCCAGCAGCCCCCCCGCTAGGTACAATGAGCAGTTCTTC. Its translation: CASSPPARYNEQFF.

V is TRBV5-1 and J is TRBJ1-4, with D possibly TRBD1 on 5 matching bases. The V and J ends lost 4 bases and 8 bases respectively, with 12 bases between them. In germline, CDR1 is SGHRS, CDR2 YFSETQ. CDR3 length equals 13 residues. CDR3 loop: CASSGGGDEKLFF. CDR3 DNA sequence: TGCGCCAGCAGCGGGGGAGGGGACGAAAAACTGTTTTTT. Complete variable domain (other parts from reference TRBV5-1 and TRBJ1-4): KAGVTQTPRYLIKTRGQQVTLSCSPISGHRSVSWYQQTPGQGLQFLFEYFSETQRNKGNFPGRFSGRQFSNSRSEMNVSTLELGDSALYLCASSGGGDEKLFFGSGTQLSVL.